These 17 T cell receptor beta chains came from one sample sequenced in a study of blood T cell repertoires in COVID-19. Using immunoSEQ multiplex PCR, the repertoire was profiled, and TCRdb retains in-frame clones only, with some absent. The sample has fewer than 400,000 clones, 85% seen once; the top ten hold about 3.6%. Sequenced input: peripheral blood. The receptors here all came from a woman between 18 and 30 years old with acute or convalescent COVID-19.

A note on this clone: Other DNA variants within this sample encode the same CDR3. J is TRBJ1-1 and V is TRBV19; TRBD1 aligns across 9 bases. V dropped 4 bases and J dropped 3; count of bases not matched to a gene: 0. CDR3 length equals 13 residues. Per germline, CDR1 LNHDA and CDR2 SQIVND (reference sequence). CDR3 sequence (DNA): TGTGCCAGTAGTAGGACAGGGGACACTGAAGCTTTCTTT. It is translated as CASSRTGDTEAFF.

The gene calls are TRBV6-5 and TRBJ1-2; 7 nucleotides align to TRBD1. The germline CDR1 and CDR2 sequences are MNHEY and SVGAGI. This CDR3 has 15 amino acids. Losses at the gene ends were 4 bases for V and 8 bases for J; bases not matched to a gene: 13. CDR3 bases: TGTGCCAGCAGTTTCTCTCGTACAGGGGTTGCGGGCTACACCTTC. It yields the protein CASSFSRTGVAGYTF.

J is TRBJ1-1 and V is TRBV2; TRBD1 might be the D (6 bases). The CDR3 is 16 residues long. The germline V gene encodes CDR1 SNHLY and CDR2 FYNNEI. V dropped 7 bases and J dropped 0 bases, with 18 bases sitting between them. In DNA form, the CDR3 reads TGTGCCAGCATGACTTTTACGGCAGGGGTGAACACTGAAGCTTTCTTT. As protein: CASMTFTAGVNTEAFF.

The V call is TRBV27, the J call TRBJ1-2, with 7 bases lining up with TRBD1. In germline, CDR1 is MNHEY, CDR2 SMNVEV (reference sequence). The trim removed 8 bases at V and 4 bases at J, leaving 10 bases unmatched. The CDR3 extends over 14 amino acids. The CDR3 coding sequence is TGTGCCAGCGGGCTGCGGGACAGTACCTATGGCTACACCTTC. It translates to CASGLRDSTYGYTF.

V usage is TRBV2 and J usage is TRBJ1-2; no definite D call. Germline-derived CDR1 and CDR2 are SNHLY and FYNNEI. V was clipped by 7 bases and J by 2 bases, with 14 bases between them. The length of the CDR3 is 14 residues. DNA for the CDR3: TGTGCCAGCAACCCAACGGTCAGGAACTATGGCTACACCTTC. This translates into CASNPTVRNYGYTF.

This chain joins TRBV28 and TRBJ1-6; unclear D gene. V lost 3 bases and J 6 bases, leaving 9 bases between the germline ends. CDR1 MDHEN and CDR2 SYDVKM come from the germline V gene. The CDR3 has 14 amino acids. The CDR3: CASSFYGFNSPLHF. The CDR3 DNA is TGTGCCAGCAGTTTTTACGGGTTTAATTCACCCCTCCACTTT.

This chain joins TRBV6-5 and TRBJ1-2; tentatively, D is TRBD1 (5 bases). V was shortened by 6 bases and J by 1 base, with 15 bases between the two germline ends. CDR3 length: 15 residues. Germline V CDR1 and CDR2: MNHEY, SVGAGI. This chain's CDR3 is CASRDDSNLNYGYTF. CDR3 sequence (DNA): TGTGCCAGCAGAGATGACAGCAACCTTAACTATGGCTACACCTTC.

The chain joins TRBV7-9 to TRBJ2-7; D is perhaps TRBD1 (6 bases). Germline CDR1 reads SEHNR; CDR2 reads FQNEAQ (reference sequence). V lost 5 bases and J 4 bases, leaving 12 bases between the germline ends. CDR3 length equals 13 residues. CDR3: CASSIEQGYEQYF. The CDR3 nucleotides are TGTGCCAGCAGCATAGAACAGGGATACGAGCAGTACTTC. Looking up the rest from reference TRBV7-9 and TRBJ2-7 gives the full variable domain: DTGVSQNPRHKITKRGQNVTFRCDPISEHNRLYWYRQTLGQGPEFLTYFQNEAQLEKSRLLSDRFSAERPKGSFSTLEIQRTEQGDSAMYLCASSIEQGYEQYFGPGTRLTVT.

The gene calls are TRBV5-1 and TRBJ2-2; TRBD1 matches 7 bases. Germline CDR1 and CDR2: SGHRS and YFSETQ. The CDR3 contains 15 residues. Losses at the gene ends were 4 bases for V and 2 bases for J; bases not matched to a gene: 5. CDR3 sequence reads: CASSPGQDNTGELFF. CDR3 DNA sequence: TGCGCCAGCAGCCCCGGACAGGATAACACCGGGGAGCTGTTTTTT.

V gene TRBV10-1 combines with J gene TRBJ1-2, with D tentatively TRBD1 (6 bases). Germline V gene sequence: CDR1 WNHNN, CDR2 SYGVQD (reference sequence). The CDR3 is 13 amino acids. V was trimmed by 8 bases and J by 1 base, leaving 11 bases between them. The CDR3 is CASSQDSNYGYTF. Written as DNA, the CDR3 is TGCGCCAGCTCCCAGGACAGTAACTATGGCTACACCTTC.

The chain has TRBV19 and TRBJ2-3, with D uncertain. The germline V and J ends were trimmed by 2 bases and 1 base, with 7 bases remaining between them. The CDR3 sequence is 14 residues long. CDR1 and CDR2 from the germline V gene are LNHDA and SQIVND (reference sequence). This CDR3 is CASSIRSGTDTQYF. As DNA, the CDR3 is TGTGCCAGTAGTATAAGAAGCGGCACAGATACGCAGTATTTT.

This clone appeared a few times. V is TRBV5-1 and J is TRBJ1-2, with D maybe TRBD1 (5 bases). CDR1 and CDR2 from the germline V gene are SGHRS and YFSETQ. This CDR3 is 18 amino acids long. V shed 0 bases and J shed 3 bases, with 21 bases lying between them. CDR3 in DNA: TGCGCCAGCAGCTTGGGCTCCGGGACTCCCGGAAAGGACTATGGCTACACCTTC. Protein product: CASSLGSGTPGKDYGYTF.

The chain uses TRBV19 and TRBJ2-1; TRBD2 aligns across 13 bases. The CDR3 consists of 14 residues. Germline loops: CDR1 LNHDA, CDR2 SQIVND (reference sequence). Trimming at V came to 5 bases and at J to 15 bases, leaving 10 bases not matched to a gene. CDR3 coding DNA: TGTGCCAGTAGTGAGGGACTAGCGGGAAACAGGTGGTTCTTC. It specifies CASSEGLAGNRWFF.

The J gene is TRBJ2-3, the V gene TRBV5-4, with 14 bases matching TRBD2. Trimming cost V 3 bases and J 4 bases; bases outside gene matches: 4. CDR3 size: 16 residues. From germline, CDR1 is SGHNT and CDR2 YYREEE (reference sequence). This CDR3 is CASSWTSGGLADTQYF. As DNA, the CDR3 is TGTGCCAGCAGCTGGACTAGCGGGGGGCTGGCAGATACGCAGTATTTT.

The sample holds one count of this clone. For the CDR3, the DNA is TGTGCCAGCAGCTTCAGGGGGGAGCTGTTTTTT. This gives the protein CASSFRGELFF. The J gene is TRBJ2-2, the V gene TRBV5-6; the D is unclear. The CDR3 has 11 residues. The V gene's germline CDR1 is SGHDT and CDR2 YYEEEE. The V end was cut by 2 bases, the J end by 8 bases, with 4 bases between. The variable domain in full, completed from reference TRBV5-6 and TRBJ2-2, reads DAGVTQSPTHLIKTRGQQVTLRCSPKSGHDTVSWYQQALGQGPQFIFQYYEEEERQRGNFPDRFSGHQFPNYSSELNVNALLLGDSALYLCASSFRGELFFGEGSRLTVL.

This clone was counted between two and nine times. V is TRBV7-6 and J is TRBJ1-6, with TRBD1 matching over 7 bases. This CDR3 is 14 amino acids long. Germline V CDR1 and CDR2: SGHVS, FNYEAQ. Trimming took 6 bases from V and 7 from J; bases not matched to a gene: 6. CDR3 protein: CASRTGTANSPLHF. The CDR3 DNA reads TGTGCCAGCAGAACCGGGACAGCGAATTCACCCCTCCACTTT. The whole variable domain, remainder taken from reference TRBV7-6 and TRBJ1-6, is GAGVSQSPRYKVTKRGQDVALRCDPISGHVSLYWYRQALGQGPEFLTYFNYEAQQDKSGLPNDRFSAERPEGSISTLTIQRTEQRDSAMYRCASRTGTANSPLHFGNGTRLTVT.

V and J are TRBV27 and TRBJ1-2; tentatively, D is TRBD1 (5 bases). The V and J ends lost 6 bases and 5 bases respectively, with 19 bases between them. Germline CDR1 reads MNHEY; CDR2 reads SMNVEV (reference sequence). The CDR3 totals 15 residues. The CDR3 spells CASSHSGTLDYGYTF. DNA for the CDR3: TGTGCCAGCAGCCATTCCGGGACTCTCGATTATGGCTACACCTTC.